These 19 T cell receptor beta chains were all obtained from the same sample, sequenced in a study of beta chain features in type 1 diabetes. What was sequenced were expressed TCRB transcripts, since all of the isolated RNA had been reverse transcribed. Generated by immunoSEQ multiplex PCR, the TCRdb table keeps only in-frame clones and is missing some. This table has around 650,000 clones, 12% appearing once. Study-wide results and caveats: All four CD4+ subsets from Type 1 diabetes patients carried moderately but significantly shorter TCRB CDR3s.

Their antigen targets remain unknown. The sequenced sample was naive CD4+ T cells from blood. Receptors were obtained from a man aged 25-45 years with type 1 diabetes.

With respect to this clone: The identical CDR3 is also encoded by other nucleotide sequences in the sample. This chain connects TRBV5-1 to TRBJ2-5, with TRBD2 identical over 7 bases. V was clipped by 4 bases and J by 1 base; unmatched bases: 4. The CDR3 loop spans 14 amino acids. The germline V gene encodes CDR1 SGHRS and CDR2 YFSETQ. CDR3 loop: CASSRGGGQETQYF. The CDR3 DNA sequence: TGCGCCAGCAGCAGGGGCGGGGGCCAAGAGACCCAGTACTTC.

The rearrangement uses TRBV25-1 and TRBJ2-2; TRBD1 agrees at 11 bases. With V trimmed by 4 bases and J by 6 bases, 4 bases remained unmatched. The CDR3 loop spans 15 amino acids. Germline lookup yields CDR1 MGHDK and CDR2 SYGVNS. The CDR3 sequence: CASSGGQGASGELFF. The DNA of the CDR3 is TGTGCCAGCAGTGGCGGACAGGGGGCGTCCGGGGAGCTGTTTTTT. Drawing the rest from reference TRBV25-1 and TRBJ2-2, the complete variable domain is EADIYQTPRYLVIGTGKKITLECSQTMGHDKMYWYQQDPGMELHLIHYSYGVNSTEKGDLSSESTVSRIRTEHFPLTLESARPSHTSQYLCASSGGQGASGELFFGEGSRLTVL.

The chain recombines TRBV28 with TRBJ2-7, with D hard to call. Per germline, CDR1 MDHEN and CDR2 SYDVKM. V dropped 2 bases and J dropped 0 bases, with 11 bases sitting between them. This CDR3 contains 15 residues. The CDR3 DNA is TGTGCCAGCAGTTTACTCGGGCCTTTCTCCTACGAGCAGTACTTC. Amino acid sequence: CASSLLGPFSYEQYF.

The chain couples TRBV15 to TRBJ1-4; TRBD1 aligns across 7 bases. The V and J ends lost 4 bases and 0 bases, in that order; junction bases with no gene match: 2. CDR3 length: 15 amino acids. Per the germline V gene, CDR1 is LNHNV and CDR2 is YYDKDF (reference sequence). The CDR3 region is CATSTGTATNEKLFF. The CDR3 bases are TGTGCCACCAGCACGGGGACAGCAACTAATGAAAAACTGTTTTTT.

This clone turned up a few times. The V and J genes are TRBV2 and TRBJ2-3, with TRBD1 identical over 9 bases. The junction had 7 bases not matched to a gene; V was cut back by 7 bases and J by 2 bases. Per germline, CDR1 SNHLY and CDR2 FYNNEI. This CDR3 comprises 15 residues. DNA for the CDR3: TGTGCCAGCACGGTGAGGGACAGGGCCACAGATACGCAGTATTTT. This gives the protein CASTVRDRATDTQYF.

The chain employs TRBV5-1 and TRBJ1-6; D is uncertain. Trimming took off 7 bases at V and 7 bases at J, with 12 bases between the two ends. The CDR3 has 13 amino acids. Per the germline V gene, CDR1 is SGHRS and CDR2 is YFSETQ. CDR3 sequence reads: CASGLDENSPLHF. The CDR3 nucleotides read TGCGCCAGCGGCCTGGATGAAAATTCACCCCTCCACTTT. Supplemented by reference TRBV5-1 and TRBJ1-6, the full variable domain reads KAGVTQTPRYLIKTRGQQVTLSCSPISGHRSVSWYQQTPGQGLQFLFEYFSETQRNKGNFPGRFSGRQFSNSRSEMNVSTLELGDSALYLCASGLDENSPLHFGNGTRLTVT.

This clone was detected a few times. The chain employs TRBV11-3 and TRBJ2-1, with 10 bases that match TRBD2. The CDR3 is 19 residues long. The trim removed 2 bases at V and 0 bases at J, leaving 10 bases unmatched. CDR1 and CDR2 from the germline V gene are SGHNT and YENEEA. The CDR3 spells CASSLSLLAGVYSYNEQFF. The CDR3 DNA is TGTGCCAGCAGCTTATCGTTGCTAGCGGGGGTGTACTCCTACAATGAGCAGTTCTTC.

The V call is TRBV7-2, the J call TRBJ1-1, with TRBD1 identical over 9 bases. The CDR3 contains 15 residues. V shed 5 bases, J shed 5 bases, and the junction held 9 bases outside the gene matches. The germline V gene has CDR1 SGHTA and CDR2 FQGNSA. For the CDR3, the DNA is TGTGCCAGCAGCCTATTGGACAGGGGTTGGACTGAAGCTTTCTTT. Translation gives CASSLLDRGWTEAFF. The full variable domain, its missing parts supplied by reference TRBV7-2 and TRBJ1-1, is GAGVSQSPSNKVTEKGKDVELRCDPISGHTALYWYRQSLGQGLEFLIYFQGNSAPDKSGLPSDRFSAERTGGSVSTLTIQRTQQEDSAVYLCASSLLDRGWTEAFFGQGTRLTVV.

This clone was detected a few times. The chain links TRBV14 to TRBJ1-6, with D uncertain. V gave up 2 bases and J gave up 8 bases, with 7 bases separating them. Germline V gene data show CDR1 as SGHDN and CDR2 as FVKESK. CDR3 length equals 13 residues. CDR3 in amino acids: CASSQNWYSPLHF. The CDR3, as DNA: TGTGCCAGCAGCCAAAATTGGTATTCACCCCTCCACTTT.

This chain joins TRBV27 and TRBJ2-6; D is uncertain. Germline V gene lookup returns CDR1 MNHEY and CDR2 SMNVEV (reference sequence). The CDR3 extends over 16 amino acids. Deletions cut 3 bases from V and 0 bases from J, with 9 bases between. For the CDR3, the DNA is TGTGCCAGCAGTTTCACAGCGATCTCTGGGGCCAACGTCCTGACTTTC. This encodes CASSFTAISGANVLTF.

This chain links TRBV25-1 with TRBJ1-3; D not resolved. Germline V gives CDR1 MGHDK, CDR2 SYGVNS. The ends were cut back, 8 bases at V and 0 bases at J, with 5 bases in the middle. The CDR3 runs to 12 residues. CDR3 in DNA: TGTGCCAGCCGGAGCTCTGGAAACACCATATATTTT. Protein product: CASRSSGNTIYF.

With regard to this clone: The same CDR3 is also encoded by other DNA sequences in this sample. The rearrangement links TRBV5-4 to TRBJ1-1, with unresolved D. The CDR3 is made up of 12 amino acids. Germline V CDR1 and CDR2: SGHNT, YYREEE (reference sequence). Trimming pared 4 bases from V and 0 bases from J, leaving 4 bases between. The CDR3 protein is CASSLMNTEAFF. DNA of the CDR3: TGTGCCAGCAGCCTAATGAACACTGAAGCTTTCTTT. Together with reference TRBV5-4 and TRBJ1-1, the CDR3 gives the full variable domain: ETGVTQSPTHLIKTRGQQVTLRCSSQSGHNTVSWYQQALGQGPQFIFQYYREEENGRGNFPPRFSGLQFPNYSSELNVNALELDDSALYLCASSLMNTEAFFGQGTRLTVV.

The genes are TRBV4-3 and TRBJ1-2, with 7 bases fitting TRBD1. Germline loops: CDR1 LGHNA, CDR2 YSLEER. The CDR3 contains 15 residues. The V and J ends lost 0 bases and 3 bases, in that order; junction bases with no gene match: 4. The CDR3: CASSQDRGLHYGYTF. The CDR3 nucleotides are TGCGCCAGCAGCCAAGATAGGGGGCTGCACTATGGCTACACCTTC.

V is TRBV25-1 and J is TRBJ1-6; D is possibly TRBD1 (5 bases). The V gene's germline CDR1 is MGHDK and CDR2 SYGVNS. The CDR3 extends over 13 amino acids. The ends were cut back, 3 bases at V and 10 bases at J, with 10 bases in the middle. DNA of the CDR3: TGTGCCAGCAGTGACACAGGAGCCTCACCCCTCCACTTT. Translated, it gives CASSDTGASPLHF.

The table lists this clone with a few counts. The sample carries other DNA sequences with the same CDR3. The gene calls are TRBV7-9 and TRBJ2-7, with D possibly TRBD1 on 6 matching bases. The V gene's germline CDR1 is SEHNR and CDR2 FQNEAQ (reference sequence). The CDR3 has 13 amino acids. V lost 1 base and J lost 3, with 7 bases in between. This chain's CDR3 is CASSLEGGYEQYF. CDR3 DNA: TGTGCCAGCAGCTTAGAAGGGGGCTACGAGCAGTACTTC.

V gene TRBV27 combines with J gene TRBJ1-5; unclear D gene. CDR1 and CDR2 from the germline V gene are MNHEY and SMNVEV (reference sequence). This CDR3 is 14 amino acids long. V was cut by 4 bases and J by 7 bases, with 14 bases left in between. CDR3 bases: TGTGCCAGCAGTTGGAATCCAAACGGACAGCCCCAGCATTTT. As protein: CASSWNPNGQPQHF.

There are a few counts of this clone. The sample holds other DNA sequences that translate to the same CDR3. The rearrangement uses TRBV6-5 and TRBJ2-2; possible D gene TRBD1, 5 bases. The CDR3 is made up of 15 amino acids. V shed 0 bases and J shed 4 bases, with 9 bases lying between them. Germline-derived CDR1 and CDR2 are MNHEY and SVGAGI. The CDR3 DNA reads TGTGCCAGCAGTTACTCGTGGGGCACCACCGGGGAGCTGTTTTTT. Encoded protein: CASSYSWGTTGELFF.

This clone came up a few times. This sample includes further DNA sequences coding for the same CDR3. The chain carries TRBV29-1 and TRBJ1-2, with D possibly matching TRBD1 (6 bases). V lost 4 bases, J lost 2 bases, and 8 bases lay in between. CDR1 and CDR2 (germline): SQVTM, ANQGSEA. This CDR3 has 12 residues. The CDR3 nucleotides read TGCAGCGTTGCAGGGGCGAACTATGGCTACACCTTC. Protein sequence: CSVAGANYGYTF. The variable domain in full, with the rest retrieved from reference TRBV29-1 and TRBJ1-2, is SAVISQKPSRDICQRGTSLTIQCQVDSQVTMMFWYRQQPGQSLTLIATANQGSEATYESGFVIDKFPISRPNLTFSTLTVSNMSPEDSSIYLCSVAGANYGYTFGSGTRLTVV.

Only a few counts were recorded for this clone. J is TRBJ1-6 and V is TRBV4-1; no firm D call. Germline V gene data show CDR1 as MGHRA and CDR2 as YSYEKL. V dropped 1 base and J dropped 7 bases, with 5 bases sitting between them. The CDR3 contains 13 residues. The CDR3 DNA sequence: TGCGCCAGCAGCCAAGGGTGGAATTCACCCCTCCACTTT. As protein: CASSQGWNSPLHF.